This TCR beta chain came from a study of blood T cell repertoires in COVID-19. Overall study context: The cDNA or gDNA used as material had been derived from T cells, B-cell-depleted T cells, or PBMCs.

Trimming removed 2 bases at V and 1 base at J, with 5 bases between. CDR3 length: 13 residues. CDR1 and CDR2 from the germline V gene are SNHLY and FYNNEI. This clone has just one count. The same CDR3 is also encoded by other DNA sequences in this sample. Per the original data handling: Using reference gene primer amplification, nucleated cell counts were estimated. The table came from immunoSEQ multiplex PCR; TCRdb's copy has only in-frame clones and leaves some out. V and J calls plus clone size are reproduced from that table; the DNA served to infer D and trimming. The sample contains under 200,000 clones, around 87% of which appear only once.

The sequenced sample consisted of peripheral blood. This chain connects TRBV2 to TRBJ1-1; no firm D call. This sequence was found in a man in his forties or fifties with active or convalescent COVID-19. CDR3 nucleotides: TGTGCCAGCAGTGAACTAGAGAACACTGAAGCTTTCTTT. Translating it yields CASSELENTEAFF.